Listed here are 9 T cell receptor beta chains from one sample, sequenced in a study of T cell repertoires in cytomegalovirus infection. A single record per CDR3 protein comes from TCRdb applying MiXCR to the reads. The table shows 200,000 or so distinct CDR3 sequences, with roughly a fifth occurring only once. What was sequenced was PBMCs. These receptors all stem from a human donor in good health (CMV status not recorded). Some clones in this sample may be carry-over from other donors' samples.

J is TRBJ1-2 and V is TRBV7-2, with 8 nucleotides matching TRBD1. The CDR3 runs 15 residues. Germline CDR1 is SGHTA and CDR2 is FQGNSA. Trimming removed 1 base from V and 6 bases from J; junction bases left unmatched: 7. CDR3 in amino acids: CASSLVSGTGHGYTF. The CDR3 nucleotides read TGTGCCAGCAGCTTAGTTTCCGGGACAGGTCATGGCTACACCTTC.

This clonotype has a count of ten or more. The CDR3 here is CASSSGQGAVSQPQHF. In DNA, the CDR3 is TGTGCCAGCAGCTCCGGACAGGGGGCCGTCTCTCAGCCCCAGCATTTT. J is TRBJ1-5 and V is TRBV7-2; 11 bases align to TRBD1. The CDR3 length is 16 residues. The V and J ends lost 4 bases and 6 bases, in that order; junction bases with no gene match: 8. The germline V gene has CDR1 SGHTA and CDR2 FQGNSA.

This chain uses TRBV20-1 with TRBJ1-4; D is unresolved. CDR3 length equals 12 residues. Trimming removed 6 bases from V and 6 bases from J, with 11 bases in between. The V gene's germline CDR1 is DFQATT and CDR2 SNEGSKA (reference sequence). CDR3 loop: CSAPNRDEKLFF. CDR3 coding DNA: TGCAGTGCCCCAAACCGGGATGAAAAACTGTTTTTT.

J is TRBJ2-7 and V is TRBV15; TRBD1 agrees at 9 bases. This CDR3 has 18 residues. Germline V CDR1 and CDR2: LNHNV, YYDKDF (reference sequence). After removal of 1 base from V and 2 bases from J, the junction contained 12 bases not matched to a gene. CDR3 bases: TGTGCCACCAGCAGAGTCGGACAGGGGACCCCTGCGCCCTACGAGCAGTACTTC. Encoded protein: CATSRVGQGTPAPYEQYF.

A few counts support this clonotype. V usage is TRBV5-4 and J usage is TRBJ2-5; 7 bases line up with TRBD1. The germline V gene encodes CDR1 SGHNT and CDR2 YYREEE (reference sequence). V shed 3 bases, J shed 2 bases, and the junction held 7 bases outside the gene matches. This CDR3 comprises 15 residues. DNA for the CDR3: TGTGCCAGCAGCTCGCGAGGACAGGCACAAGAGACCCAGTACTTC. Amino acid sequence: CASSSRGQAQETQYF.

This clonotype was observed at least ten times. As DNA, the CDR3 is TGTGCCAGCAGCCCGTCTGGTGGAAACACCATATATTTT. Translation: CASSPSGGNTIYF. The chain joins TRBV7-2 to TRBJ1-3; D not certain. The germline gives CDR1 SGHTA, CDR2 FQGNSA. V lost 5 bases, J lost 3 bases, and 8 bases lay in between. The CDR3 is made up of 13 amino acids.

This rearrangement joins TRBV7-2 to TRBJ2-7; TRBD2 agrees at 7 bases. The CDR3 extends over 14 amino acids. V was clipped by 1 base and J by 5 bases; unmatched bases: 5. Germline CDR1 SGHTA, CDR2 FQGNSA. CDR3 residues: CASSLGGRGDEQYF. CDR3 DNA sequence: TGTGCCAGCAGCTTAGGCGGGAGAGGCGACGAGCAGTACTTC. The full variable domain, rest sourced from reference TRBV7-2 and TRBJ2-7, is GAGVSQSPSNKVTEKGKDVELRCDPISGHTALYWYRQSLGQGLEFLIYFQGNSAPDKSGLPSDRFSAERTGGSVSTLTIQRTQQEDSAVYLCASSLGGRGDEQYFGPGTRLTVT.

The sample holds a few counts of this clonotype. This chain joins TRBV29-1 and TRBJ1-1; no clear D gene. Between the trimmed V and J ends, which lost 4 bases and 0 bases, there was a span of 12 bases. In germline, CDR1 is SQVTM, CDR2 ANQGSEA. The CDR3 extends over 14 amino acids. The CDR3 region has the DNA TGCAGCGTTGGGGAGGGCAGCTTGAACACTGAAGCTTTCTTT. This codes for CSVGEGSLNTEAFF.

This clonotype has a handful of counts. This chain uses TRBV20-1 with TRBJ2-7; 9 bases agree with TRBD1. The CDR3 is made up of 15 amino acids. Unmatched junction bases numbered 12, after V lost 3 bases and J lost 6 bases. CDR1 and CDR2 from the germline V gene are DFQATT and SNEGSKA (reference sequence). The CDR3 sequence is CSARGSGTGTLEQYF. In DNA form, the CDR3 reads TGCAGTGCTAGGGGTTCCGGGACAGGGACCCTCGAGCAGTACTTC.